One and the same sample provided the 22 T cell receptor beta chains below, sequenced in a study of CD8 T cells in Susac syndrome. RNA, at about 0.45 to 1 ug, was reverse transcribed with random hexamers. TCRdb independently ran MiXCR on the immunoSEQ multiplex PCR reads; one entry per CDR3 protein. The data contain roughly 120,000 distinct CDR3 sequences, around 94% of them singletons. Input material: CD4+ T cells from PBMCs. Receptors originate from a human donor in good health.

The CDR3 sequence: CSVEGVRSGTDTQYF. The CDR3 DNA reads TGCAGCGTCGAGGGGGTCAGGTCGGGCACAGATACGCAGTATTTT. The chain carries TRBV29-1 and TRBJ2-3; D possibly corresponds to TRBD1 (6 bases). The CDR3 has 15 amino acids. Germline V lookup: CDR1 SQVTM, CDR2 ANQGSEA. Trimming pared 6 bases from V and 1 base from J, leaving 17 bases between.

The chain joins TRBV7-9 to TRBJ2-2; D ambiguous. Deletions cut 6 bases from V and 1 base from J, with 12 bases between. CDR1 is SEHNR and CDR2 is FQNEAQ in the germline V gene (reference sequence). CDR3 length equals 15 residues. This chain's CDR3 is CASRLSSLNTGELFF. Here the CDR3 DNA reads TGTGCCAGCAGGTTAAGCTCTTTGAACACCGGGGAGCTGTTTTTT.

The rearrangement joins TRBV2 to TRBJ1-6; D not resolved. The germline V gene encodes CDR1 SNHLY and CDR2 FYNNEI. Trimming took 3 bases from V and 9 from J, leaving 15 bases between them. CDR3 length: 15 residues. CDR3 DNA sequence: TGTGCCAGCAGTGAGCAGGCGGAAGGTAGTTCACCCCTCCACTTT. It specifies CASSEQAEGSSPLHF. Together with reference TRBV2 and TRBJ1-6, the CDR3 gives the full variable domain: EPEVTQTPSHQVTQMGQEVILRCVPISNHLYFYWYRQILGQKVEFLVSFYNNEISEKSEIFDDQFSVERPDGSNFTLKIRSTKLEDSAMYFCASSEQAEGSSPLHFGNGTRLTVT.

The V call is TRBV27, the J call TRBJ2-7, with 9 bases that match TRBD1. Germline V gene lookup returns CDR1 MNHEY and CDR2 SMNVEV (reference sequence). With V trimmed by 4 bases and J by 8 bases, 9 bases remained unmatched. CDR3 length equals 14 residues. CDR3 sequence (DNA): TGTGCCAGCAGTTCTCTGGGACAGGGTCAGCAGCAGTACTTC. It yields the protein CASSSLGQGQQQYF.

The V gene is TRBV3-1, the J gene TRBJ2-2; no clear D. With 1 base removed from V and 1 base from J, the gap between germline ends came to 4 bases. CDR3 length: 14 residues. The germline V gene has CDR1 LGHDT and CDR2 YNNKEL (reference sequence). CDR3 coding DNA: TGTGCCAGCAGCCAAGGTCAGAACACCGGGGAGCTGTTTTTT. Its protein product is CASSQGQNTGELFF.

The chain has TRBV5-6 and TRBJ2-2, with 8 bases identical to TRBD2. V lost 1 base and J lost 7; bases outside the gene matches: 9. The CDR3 length is 16 residues. From germline, CDR1 is SGHDT and CDR2 YYEEEE. The CDR3 nucleotides are TGTGCCAGCAGCTTGCTTTTGCGGGAGGAAAACGGGGAGCTGTTTTTT. It encodes CASSLLLREENGELFF.

The V and J genes are TRBV4-3 and TRBJ1-2; 8 positions match TRBD1. The ends lost 0 bases at V and 2 bases at J; junction bases unmatched: 8. Germline loops: CDR1 LGHNA, CDR2 YSLEER. The CDR3 has 17 residues. The CDR3 DNA is TGCGCCAGCAGCCAAGAAGACAGGGGAGGTGCGAACTATGGCTACACCTTC. Its protein product is CASSQEDRGGANYGYTF.

The count of this clonotype is one. The chain combines TRBV29-1 with TRBJ2-7; 11 bases are a match to TRBD2. Losses at the gene ends were 6 bases for V and 7 bases for J; bases not matched to a gene: 8. Germline V gives CDR1 SQVTM, CDR2 ANQGSEA. The CDR3 covers 13 residues. The CDR3 loop is CSVILAGAREQYF. As DNA, the CDR3 is TGCAGCGTGATACTAGCGGGAGCGAGGGAGCAGTACTTC.

J is TRBJ1-2 and V is TRBV6-5; D gene ambiguous. V was cut by 0 bases and J by 2 bases, with 10 bases left in between. Germline V gene sequence: CDR1 MNHEY, CDR2 SVGAGI. The CDR3 spans 15 residues. The CDR3 loop is CASSYSRRGNYGYTF. CDR3 sequence (DNA): TGTGCCAGCAGTTACTCGAGGCGGGGAAACTATGGCTACACCTTC.

The rearrangement links TRBV5-1 to TRBJ2-7; D is perhaps TRBD1 (6 bases). The CDR3 is 15 amino acids. V was pared by 4 bases and J by 0 bases, with 14 bases between. CDR1 and CDR2 (germline): SGHRS, YFSETQ. Here the CDR3 DNA reads TGCGCCAGCAGCCCCCAGGACAGCCTCTCCTACGAGCAGTACTTC. This sequence encodes CASSPQDSLSYEQYF.

The J gene is TRBJ2-2, the V gene TRBV12-3 or TRBV12-4; 13 nucleotides match TRBD2. After removal of 6 bases from V and 8 bases from J, the junction contained 6 bases not matched to a gene. CDR3 size: 15 residues. DNA of the CDR3: TGTGCCAGCAGCTACGGGACTAGCGGGACTGGGGAGCTGTTTTTT. It codes for CASSYGTSGTGELFF.

The V gene is TRBV30, the J gene TRBJ2-2; tentative D call: TRBD1 (6 bases). CDR1 GTSNPN and CDR2 SVGIG come from the germline V gene (reference sequence). CDR3 length: 15 residues. Trimming took off 1 base at V and 5 bases at J, with 14 bases between the two ends. The CDR3 loop is CAWSATGHPTGELFF. DNA for the CDR3: TGTGCCTGGAGTGCGACGGGACACCCTACCGGGGAGCTGTTTTTT.

This chain links TRBV27 with TRBJ1-1; 10 nucleotides align to TRBD1. The CDR3 sequence is 16 residues long. V was clipped by 6 bases and J by 3 bases; unmatched bases: 10. CDR1 is MNHEY and CDR2 is SMNVEV in the germline V gene (reference sequence). The CDR3 protein is CASSSPGQGSDTEAFF. The CDR3 DNA is TGTGCCAGCAGCTCCCCGGGACAGGGGTCGGACACTGAAGCTTTCTTT.

The chain employs TRBV20-1 and TRBJ2-7, with a weak D call TRBD2 (5 bases). Deletions cut 5 bases from V and 1 base from J, with 12 bases between. The CDR3 has 13 amino acids. Per germline, CDR1 DFQATT and CDR2 SNEGSKA (reference sequence). CDR3 sequence (DNA): TGCAGTGCTCGGGGAACGGGATCCTACGAGCAGTACTTC. As protein: CSARGTGSYEQYF.

This sequence joins TRBV2 and TRBJ1-1; 8 bases fit TRBD1. The trim removed 5 bases at V and 7 bases at J, leaving 12 bases unmatched. CDR1 and CDR2 (germline): SNHLY, FYNNEI. CDR3 length: 15 residues. The CDR3: CASSQTGGAVGEAFF. In DNA, the CDR3 is TGTGCCAGCAGTCAAACAGGGGGAGCCGTTGGTGAAGCTTTCTTT. Variable domain in full (rest from reference TRBV2 and TRBJ1-1): EPEVTQTPSHQVTQMGQEVILRCVPISNHLYFYWYRQILGQKVEFLVSFYNNEISEKSEIFDDQFSVERPDGSNFTLKIRSTKLEDSAMYFCASSQTGGAVGEAFFGQGTRLTVV.

This chain uses TRBV25-1 with TRBJ2-1, with D possibly TRBD2 on 5 matching bases. The CDR3 is made up of 20 amino acids. The V end was cut by 5 bases, the J end by 3 bases, with 29 bases between. The germline CDR1 and CDR2 sequences are MGHDK and SYGVNS. The CDR3: CASSYRVGRRLGGGYNEQFF. The CDR3 DNA sequence: TGTGCCAGCAGTTACCGGGTAGGCCGGAGGTTAGGAGGAGGCTACAATGAGCAGTTCTTC.

This CDR3 is CASRDRGYGYTF. The CDR3 DNA is TGTGCCAGCAGGGACAGGGGCTATGGCTACACCTTC. This chain joins TRBV7-2 and TRBJ1-2; 9 bases are a match to TRBD1. Germline V gene lookup returns CDR1 SGHTA and CDR2 FQGNSA. The CDR3 is 12 amino acids. With 6 bases clipped from V and 4 bases from J, the junction kept 0 bases outside the gene matches. Complete variable domain (other parts from reference TRBV7-2 and TRBJ1-2): GAGVSQSPSNKVTEKGKDVELRCDPISGHTALYWYRQSLGQGLEFLIYFQGNSAPDKSGLPSDRFSAERTGGSVSTLTIQRTQQEDSAVYLCASRDRGYGYTFGSGTRLTVV.

The gene calls are TRBV5-1 and TRBJ2-2; D possibly uses TRBD1 or TRBD2 (5 bases each). V gave up 6 bases and J gave up 7 bases, with 19 bases separating them. The CDR3 loop spans 15 amino acids. Per germline, CDR1 SGHRS and CDR2 YFSETQ. The chain's CDR3 is CASKEGRESSGELFF. In nucleotides, the CDR3 is TGCGCCAGCAAAGAGGGCAGGGAATCAAGCGGGGAGCTGTTTTTT.

This clonotype was seen a single time. The genes are TRBV9 and TRBJ1-1; maybe TRBD1 (6 bases). V gave up 2 bases and J gave up 5 bases, with 10 bases separating them. Per germline, CDR1 SGDLS and CDR2 YYNGEE. The CDR3 runs 13 residues. The CDR3: CASSVAQGTEAFF. CDR3 DNA: TGTGCCAGCAGCGTGGCACAGGGAACTGAAGCTTTCTTT.

This clonotype was seen once. The genes are TRBV24-1 and TRBJ2-5; D tentatively fits TRBD1 or TRBD2 (5 bases each). Trimming shortened V by 7 bases and J by 6 bases, and 14 bases separated the two germline ends. This CDR3 comprises 13 residues. The germline V gene has CDR1 KGHDR and CDR2 SFDVKD. In nucleotides, the CDR3 is TGTGCCACCAGCAAGCGAGGGGATCAGACCCAGTACTTC. Amino acid sequence: CATSKRGDQTQYF.

V is TRBV28 and J is TRBJ2-7; 14 nucleotides agree with TRBD2. CDR3 length equals 17 residues. Germline CDR1 is MDHEN and CDR2 is SYDVKM. Losses at the gene ends were 1 base for V and 3 bases for J; bases not matched to a gene: 5. CDR3 protein: CASSLSYGTSGSYEQYF. DNA for the CDR3: TGTGCCAGCAGTTTATCCTACGGGACTAGCGGGAGCTACGAGCAGTACTTC.

The V call is TRBV5-1, the J call TRBJ1-2; the match to TRBD1 covers 8 bases. Unmatched junction bases numbered 8, after V lost 0 bases and J lost 4 bases. Looked up from germline, CDR1 is SGHRS and CDR2 is YFSETQ. The length of the CDR3 is 16 residues. Written as DNA, the CDR3 is TGCGCCAGCAGCTTGGACGGGACAGGAAATTTCTATGGCTACACCTTC. Translation: CASSLDGTGNFYGYTF.